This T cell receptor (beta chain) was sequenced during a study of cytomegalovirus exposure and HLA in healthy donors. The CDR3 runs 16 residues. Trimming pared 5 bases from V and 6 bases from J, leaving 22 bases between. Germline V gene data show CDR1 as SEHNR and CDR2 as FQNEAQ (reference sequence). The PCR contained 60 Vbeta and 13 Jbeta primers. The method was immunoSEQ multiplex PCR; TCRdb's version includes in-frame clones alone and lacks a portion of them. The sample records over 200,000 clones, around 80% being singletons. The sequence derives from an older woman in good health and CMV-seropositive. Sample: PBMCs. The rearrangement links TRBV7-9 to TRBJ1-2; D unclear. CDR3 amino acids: CASSLEWGEGRHGYTF. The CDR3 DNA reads TGTGCCAGCAGCCTAGAGTGGGGAGAAGGTCGTCATGGCTACACCTTC.